The present entry profiles one T cell receptor beta chain with its context. Antigen: not known. Trimming cost V 9 bases and J 0 bases, with 18 bases left between them. The CDR3 has 15 amino acids. Amplification yielded TCR beta CDR3 regions, with RNA transcripts as the source. With the HTBI primer set, the TCR CDR3 went through a first round of RT-PCR. TCRdb itself ran the multiplex PCR reads through MiXCR, one entry per CDR3 protein. The data hold 750,000 to 950,000 distinct CDR3 sequences, with around 38% observed a single time. These data belong to a study of T cells in Graves' hyperthyroidism and ophthalmopathy. Isolation of PBMCs was performed on around 9.3 ml fresh peripheral blood. Whole-study findings and limits: A 13 V-J signature model discriminated ophthalmopathy versus stable hyperthyroidism. Most expanded thyroid clonotypes above 0.001 also appeared in blood.

The gene calls are TRBV12-3 or TRBV12-4 and TRBJ2-7; possibly TRBD2 for D (5 bases). The TCR originated in a man aged 18 to 35 with Graves' hyperthyroidism. Material: blood. The CDR3 nucleotides read TGTGCCAGTACCTTTGGGAGTGGGGTCTCCTACGAGCAGTACTTC. Amino acids: CASTFGSGVSYEQYF.